The 9 T cell receptor beta chains reported below all come from one sample, sequenced in a study of a mutant IDH1 vaccine in newly diagnosed glioma. Time point reported: week 35, safety follow-up. The investigators gave 300 ug of mutant IDH1 20-mer peptide in each vaccine dose, together with topical imiquimod. Their recognized antigens are unknown. Assay used: immunoSEQ multiplex PCR; TCRdb lists only in-frame clones, some missing. This table holds about 32,000 clones, around 80% found once. Sequencing was performed on PBMCs, taken from a glioma patient whose treatment included an IDH1 peptide vaccine. Receptors were obtained from a woman between 35 and 50 years old with glioma.

The chain employs TRBV30 and TRBJ1-5, with 7 bases matching TRBD1. V lost 6 bases, J lost 4 bases, and 15 bases stayed unmatched. This CDR3 comprises 16 residues. Germline CDR1 and CDR2: GTSNPN and SVGIG (reference sequence). The CDR3 nucleotides are TGTGCCTGCCATGATACCTCGACAGGGAGTAATCAGCCCCAGCATTTT. This encodes CACHDTSTGSNQPQHF.

The rearrangement joins TRBV11-2 to TRBJ2-5, with D possibly being TRBD2 (7 bases). The CDR3 is 15 residues long. Looked up from germline, CDR1 is SGHAT and CDR2 is FQNNGV. Trimming took 3 bases from V and 2 from J, leaving 13 bases between them. CDR3 residues: CASSFWAGAQETQYF. The CDR3, as DNA: TGTGCCAGCAGCTTTTGGGCGGGGGCACAAGAGACCCAGTACTTC.

The chain joins TRBV30 to TRBJ2-2, with TRBD2 matching over 7 bases. Germline CDR1 and CDR2: GTSNPN and SVGIG (reference sequence). V lost 4 bases and J lost 3; bases outside the gene matches: 5. CDR3 length: 14 amino acids. DNA for the CDR3: TGTGCCTGGACCGCGGGGAGGGACACCGGGGAGCTGTTTTTT. It translates to CAWTAGRDTGELFF.

This clone has a handful of counts. The chain combines TRBV19 with TRBJ2-7; D call uncertain. Per the germline V gene, CDR1 is LNHDA and CDR2 is SQIVND (reference sequence). The V end lost 0 bases, the J end lost 3 bases, and 12 bases lay between the germline ends. The CDR3 consists of 15 residues. As DNA, the CDR3 is TGTGCCAGTAGTATAGATGCTGTCTATAGCTACGAGCAGTACTTC. It encodes CASSIDAVYSYEQYF.

The CDR3 DNA reads TGCGCCAGCAGCTTGGAGGCTAGCGGCGAGCAGTACTTC. Its protein is CASSLEASGEQYF. The chain uses TRBV5-1 and TRBJ2-7, with 7 bases fitting TRBD2. The CDR3 consists of 13 residues. Germline V lookup: CDR1 SGHRS, CDR2 YFSETQ. Trimming removed 0 bases from V and 6 bases from J; junction bases left unmatched: 3.

The chain couples TRBV14 to TRBJ2-1; TRBD2 matches 16 bases. This CDR3 contains 20 residues. Trimming took 4 bases from V and 3 from J; bases not matched to a gene: 12. From germline, CDR1 is SGHDN and CDR2 FVKESK. CDR3 in amino acids: CASSRISGTSGGGHYNEQFF. The CDR3 DNA is TGTGCCAGCAGCCGTATTTCCGGGACTAGCGGGGGGGGTCACTACAATGAGCAGTTCTTC.

The J gene is TRBJ1-1, the V gene TRBV7-9; no definite D call. From germline, CDR1 is SEHNR and CDR2 FQNEAQ (reference sequence). The CDR3 spans 13 residues. V lost 1 base to trimming and J lost 5 bases, with 8 bases between them. For the CDR3, the DNA is TGTGCCAGCAGCTTAGGCCGTCCTACTGAAGCTTTCTTT. Protein product: CASSLGRPTEAFF.

The chain couples TRBV18 to TRBJ2-7; the D gene is possibly TRBD2 (6 bases). Trimming stripped 6 bases from V and 6 bases from J, with 18 bases between. CDR1 is KGHSH and CDR2 is LQKENI in the germline V gene. The CDR3 runs 14 residues. The CDR3 DNA sequence: TGTGCCAGCTCGTTTAAGGCGGGGCCAGGCGAGCAGTACTTC. It is translated as CASSFKAGPGEQYF.

J is TRBJ1-6 and V is TRBV5-1, with 7 bases that match TRBD1. Germline V gives CDR1 SGHRS, CDR2 YFSETQ. This CDR3 contains 15 residues. V was pared by 4 bases and J by 0 bases, with 1 base of the junction left unmatched. The CDR3 nucleotides are TGCGCCAGCAGCCGGGACAGCTCCTATAATTCACCCCTCCACTTT. Amino acids: CASSRDSSYNSPLHF.